This T cell receptor beta chain was observed in a study of regulatory T cells in long-lasting Graves disease. Time point defined: persistent/refractory GD, antithyroid drugs over 5 years with positive TRAb. RNA from PBMCs was the source of the TCR library. Assembly of TCR beta libraries relied on iRepertoire HTBI primers together with Arm-PCR of CDR3 regions. TCRdb re-called the multiplex PCR reads with MiXCR, one entry per CDR3 protein. The data hold approximately 440,000 distinct CDR3 sequences, with around 20% observed a single time. The CDR3 consists of 12 residues. Germline CDR1 SGDLS, CDR2 YYNGEE. V dropped 3 bases and J dropped 10 bases, with 13 bases sitting between them. This clonotype has only one observation.

The chain uses TRBV9 and TRBJ1-2, with unresolved D. The receptor's source is a female donor with Graves disease. Specimen: peripheral blood mononuclear cells (PBMCs), collected when the disease was refractory, from a patient treated with antithyroid drugs. The CDR3 reads CASSAAAHDYTF. The CDR3 DNA follows: TGTGCCAGCAGCGCCGCCGCACACGACTACACCTTC.